The 14 T cell receptor beta chains in this list originate from one sample, sequenced in a study of long-term antiretroviral therapy in people with HIV. At the survey level, the v3.0 immunoSEQ assay was run. Sequenced by immunoSEQ multiplex PCR; TCRdb stores in-frame clones only, minus some. This sample has approximately 32,000 clones, with under 90% found just once. The sample here was unsorted PBMCs, taken 0.4 years before starting antiretroviral therapy. The receptors come from a man between 18 and 29 years old with HIV.

The rearrangement joins TRBV10-3 to TRBJ1-5; possible D gene TRBD1, 6 bases. Germline lookup yields CDR1 ENHRY and CDR2 SYGVKD. V dropped 0 bases and J dropped 7 bases, with 10 bases sitting between them. CDR3 length: 14 amino acids. CDR3 nucleotide sequence: TGTGCCATCAGTGAGTCGAGCGGGGGCCAGCCCCAGCATTTT. Translated, it gives CAISESSGGQPQHF.

The chain is built from TRBV9 and TRBJ1-2; D ambiguous. Trimming removed 3 bases from V and 1 base from J, with 10 bases in between. This CDR3 region has 14 residues. CDR1 SGDLS and CDR2 YYNGEE come from the germline V gene. Written as DNA, the CDR3 is TGTGCCAGCAGCGCAATAACAGATAACTATGGCTACACCTTC. It encodes CASSAITDNYGYTF.

This chain links TRBV7-2 with TRBJ1-5; unclear D gene. Germline loops: CDR1 SGHTA, CDR2 FQGNSA. With 0 bases removed from V and 0 bases from J, the gap between germline ends came to 9 bases. The CDR3 consists of 16 residues. This chain's CDR3 is CASSLAEYFSNQPQHF. DNA for the CDR3: TGTGCCAGCAGCTTAGCGGAATACTTTAGCAATCAGCCCCAGCATTTT.

Here the CDR3 DNA reads TGTGCCACTTCCCTAAGGAGCAATCAGCCCCAGCATTTT. This encodes CATSLRSNQPQHF. The chain employs TRBV6-5 and TRBJ1-5; D unclear. The CDR3 totals 13 residues. Deletions cut 10 bases from V and 1 base from J, with 11 bases between. Germline-derived CDR1 and CDR2 are MNHEY and SVGAGI.

This clone was recorded once. The chain recombines TRBV29-1 with TRBJ2-7; the match to TRBD1 covers 9 bases. CDR3 length: 13 residues. V shed 7 bases, J shed 10 bases, and the junction held 14 bases outside the gene matches. Looked up from germline, CDR1 is SQVTM and CDR2 is ANQGSEA. CDR3 sequence (DNA): TGCAGCGGCTTGGACAGGGGTGATACCTTTCAGTACTTC. This translates into CSGLDRGDTFQYF.

This chain connects TRBV6-6 to TRBJ2-7; TRBD1 matches 8 bases. Germline CDR1 reads MNHNY; CDR2 reads SVGAGI (reference sequence). Trimming cost V 3 bases and J 2 bases; bases outside gene matches: 3. This CDR3 is built from 14 residues. DNA of the CDR3: TGTGCCAGCAGTTATCGGACAGGGACCTACGAGCAGTACTTC. This gives the protein CASSYRTGTYEQYF.

The J gene is TRBJ2-2, the V gene TRBV5-5, with 8 bases aligning to TRBD1. CDR1 and CDR2 (germline): SGHKS, YYEKEE (reference sequence). Germline trimming cut 4 bases from V and 1 base from J; bases unmatched to any gene: 3. This CDR3 comprises 15 residues. CDR3 sequence: CASSQGTGNTGELFF. The CDR3, as DNA: TGTGCCAGCAGCCAAGGGACAGGGAACACCGGGGAGCTGTTTTTT.

The V and J genes are TRBV25-1 and TRBJ2-7; a possible D gene is TRBD1 (6 bases). The CDR3 sequence is 13 residues long. CDR1 and CDR2 from the germline V gene are MGHDK and SYGVNS. Trimming stripped 5 bases from V and 1 base from J, with 9 bases between. The CDR3 is CASSMTGSYEQYF. CDR3 DNA sequence: TGTGCCAGCAGTATGACAGGTTCCTACGAGCAGTACTTC.

This clone was recorded a few times. This chain links TRBV6-4 with TRBJ2-1; maybe TRBD1 (6 bases). V was cut by 3 bases and J by 0 bases, with 9 bases left in between. The V gene's germline CDR1 is MRHNA and CDR2 SNTAGT. CDR3 size: 15 residues. CDR3 amino acids: CASSESQGSYNEQFF. CDR3 bases: TGTGCCAGCAGTGAGTCACAGGGCTCCTACAATGAGCAGTTCTTC.

The chain recombines TRBV5-1 with TRBJ1-2; 9 bases agree with TRBD1. With 2 bases clipped from V and 4 bases from J, the junction kept 3 bases outside the gene matches. The CDR3 runs 14 residues. Germline V gene sequence: CDR1 SGHRS, CDR2 YFSETQ. The CDR3 DNA is TGCGCCAGCAGCTTAGGGACAGGGAGCTATGGCTACACCTTC. This gives the protein CASSLGTGSYGYTF. The complete variable domain, with remaining parts taken from reference TRBV5-1 and TRBJ1-2, reads KAGVTQTPRYLIKTRGQQVTLSCSPISGHRSVSWYQQTPGQGLQFLFEYFSETQRNKGNFPGRFSGRQFSNSRSEMNVSTLELGDSALYLCASSLGTGSYGYTFGSGTRLTVV.

The CDR3 loop is CASSEYRGINIQYF. CDR3 coding DNA: TGTGCCAGCAGTGAGTACAGGGGGATAAACATTCAGTACTTC. The chain carries TRBV6-1 and TRBJ2-4; 8 bases fit TRBD1. The V segment lost 3 bases and the J segment 6 bases; nucleotides outside the gene matches: 4. CDR1 and CDR2 from the germline V gene are MNHNS and SASEGT. This CDR3 is 14 amino acids long.

The V call is TRBV28, the J call TRBJ1-5; D unresolved. Germline V gene sequence: CDR1 MDHEN, CDR2 SYDVKM. V was cut by 10 bases and J by 0 bases, with 13 bases left in between. The CDR3 consists of 14 residues. CDR3 protein: CATHPGNSNQPQHF. The DNA of the CDR3 is TGTGCCACACATCCGGGGAATAGCAATCAGCCCCAGCATTTT. The variable domain in full, completed from reference TRBV28 and TRBJ1-5, reads DVKVTQSSRYLVKRTGEKVFLECVQDMDHENMFWYRQDPGLGLRLIYFSYDVKMKEKGDIPEGYSVSREKKERFSLILESASTNQTSMYLCATHPGNSNQPQHFGDGTRLSIL.

The J gene is TRBJ1-2, the V gene TRBV5-1; no definite D call. CDR1 and CDR2 from the germline V gene are SGHRS and YFSETQ. The CDR3 length is 13 residues. V lost 1 base and J lost 8, with 12 bases in between. The CDR3 sequence: CASSLRTGWGYTF. As DNA, the CDR3 is TGCGCCAGCAGCTTGCGTACGGGCTGGGGCTACACCTTC.

The chain recombines TRBV5-6 with TRBJ1-1; 8 positions match TRBD1. CDR1 and CDR2 from the germline V gene are SGHDT and YYEEEE. This CDR3 has 15 residues. Losses at the gene ends were 5 bases for V and 0 bases for J; bases not matched to a gene: 6. The CDR3 is CASSSDRGLNTEAFF. The CDR3 region has the DNA TGTGCCAGCAGTTCTGACAGGGGCTTGAACACTGAAGCTTTCTTT. Supplemented by reference TRBV5-6 and TRBJ1-1, the full variable domain reads DAGVTQSPTHLIKTRGQQVTLRCSPKSGHDTVSWYQQALGQGPQFIFQYYEEEERQRGNFPDRFSGHQFPNYSSELNVNALLLGDSALYLCASSSDRGLNTEAFFGQGTRLTVV.